This is a list of T cell receptor beta chains from one sample in a study of shared clonotypes between healthy human individuals. The protocol was immunoSEQ multiplex PCR, while the TCRdb copy is restricted to in-frame clones and leaves out a portion. The data show 1.5 million to 1.9 million clones, 98% seen once. Sequenced sample: naive CD4+ T cells sorted from blood. The receptors stem from a man aged 25-40 years in good health. CDR3s include the opening cysteine and the closing phenylalanine or tryptophan.

length	V	J	CDR3
10	TRBV29-1	TRBJ2-4	CSVILNIQYF
16	TRBV5-1	TRBJ2-3	CASSFTRGTVTDTQYF
11	TRBV29-1	TRBJ1-1	CSVSGNTEAFF
14	TRBV7-9	TRBJ2-7	CASSLAVSSYEQYF
14	TRBV5-1	TRBJ1-1	CASSLAGRYTEAFF
15	TRBV5-1	TRBJ2-1	CASSLGMADDNEQFF
16	TRBV9	TRBJ2-2	CASSDLGGLDAGELFF
15	TRBV10-1	TRBJ2-3	CASSDFGRAPDTQYF
16	TRBV5-1	TRBJ2-3	CASSPPGGGNTDTQYF
14	TRBV28	TRBJ1-5	CASSFSRVPGPQHF
14	TRBV19	TRBJ1-2	CASREGSSHYGYTF
15	TRBV5-4	TRBJ1-3	CASSYQGGGGNTIYF
12	TRBV7-3	TRBJ2-1	CASSSKVGEQFF
16	TRBV5-5	TRBJ1-5	CASSRRRDGGNQPQHF
13	TRBV7-2	TRBJ2-3	CASSLARTDTQYF
15	TRBV10-3	TRBJ1-5	CAISALAGPNQPQHF
20	TRBV2	TRBJ2-1	CASSGVGLAGGPSGNNEQFF
15	TRBV7-9	TRBJ2-1	CASSPLGGTNNEQFF
14	TRBV5-1	TRBJ2-2	CASSRGENTGELFF
14	TRBV6-5	TRBJ2-7	CASRRTGNTYEQYF
12	TRBV29-1	TRBJ2-5	CSVPTGGETQYF
15	TRBV6-5	TRBJ1-5	CASSSEGVHNQPQHF
14	TRBV28	TRBJ1-3	CASRNYLMVNTIYF
18	TRBV10-3	TRBJ2-1	CAISESLGRLAENNEQFF
14	TRBV19	TRBJ2-2	CASTNKPNTGELFF
13	TRBV11-3	TRBJ2-5	CASSSTGSGTQYF
18	TRBV6-4	TRBJ2-1	CASSVRNSGTGSINEQFF
11	TRBV30	TRBJ2-2	CAWDNHGELFF
16	TRBV28	TRBJ2-7	CASSLRTGGSVGEQYF
15	TRBV27	TRBJ1-5	CASSPQGQNNQPQHF